This paragraph reports one TCR beta chain. CDR1 and CDR2 from the germline V gene are SGHNT and YYREEE (reference sequence). The CDR3 is 17 amino acids. Germline trimming cut 2 bases from V and 2 bases from J; bases unmatched to any gene: 8. This sample is part of a study of T cell responses to AZD1222 COVID-19 vaccine. The assay was immunoSEQ multiplex PCR, and TCRdb's table has in-frame clones only and misses some. Here the sample spans about 45,000 clones, roughly 90% being singletons. This chain connects TRBV5-4 to TRBJ2-1; 9 nucleotides align to TRBD1. This receptor was taken from an adult who received the AZD1222 COVID-19 vaccine. The sequences come from peripheral blood, collected 28 days after the second AZD1222 dose. CDR3 sequence reads: CASSLGTGGSTYNEQFF. The CDR3 DNA reads as TGTGCCAGCAGCTTAGGTACAGGGGGCTCAACCTACAATGAGCAGTTCTTC.